This T cell receptor beta chain was profiled in a study of vaccination effects on CD4 cells after COVID-19. Worth noting for this clone: Its antigen remains unknown.

Unmatched junction bases numbered 8, after V lost 3 bases and J lost 7 bases. Germline V CDR1 and CDR2: LNHDA, SQIVND (reference sequence). The CDR3 loop spans 15 amino acids. Some clones are missing from TCRdb's copy, which holds only in-frame ones; the method was immunoSEQ multiplex PCR. This table holds about 63,000 clones, less than 80% found once. Findings of the study overall: At late timepoints after vaccination, vaccine- and infection-induced clones shrank markedly. Common cold coronavirus cross-reactivity was shown by only 1 of 255 vaccine-induced clones in healthy vaccinees.

Expansion of antigen-specific CD4+ T cells with viral peptide pools was carried out by the ViraFEST assay before sequencing. Once cultured for approximately 10 days, the cells underwent separation to obtain CD4+ T cells. Each vaccine recipient was nucleocapsid antibody negative and had no prior SARS-CoV-2 infection. It was with about 10 IU/ml IL-2 and 10 ug/ml peptides that some 1.9 million PBMC per well were cultured. IL-2 medium took the place of half the medium on both days 3 and 7. The origin of this receptor is a human donor who received a COVID-19 vaccine. The chain links TRBV19 to TRBJ2-3; 9 positions agree with TRBD1. Specimen: CD4+ T cells from PBMCs cultured with HCoV-OC43 spike peptides, collected before COVID-19 vaccination. Indicated subset: HCoV-OC43 spike overlapping peptide pool stimulation. The CDR3 nucleotides read TGTGCCAGTAGTATGCAGGGACAGGGCGTATATACGCAGTATTTT. This translates into CASSMQGQGVYTQYF.